This TCR beta chain emerged from a study of OX40 agonist ivuxolimab in advanced cancers. On the study more broadly: The drug used for patients, ivuxolimab, was an agonistic anti-OX40 (CD134) antibody. The patients received ivuxolimab by intravenous route every 2 weeks at 0.01 to 10 mg/kg. Study observations and caveats: Still undetermined is the antigen specificity of the expanded peripheral T cells.

TCRdb keeps only in-frame clones here, not all; method: immunoSEQ multiplex PCR. The table records about 73,000 clones, 65% to 90% of them present only once. The V gene's germline CDR1 is SQVTM and CDR2 ANQGSEA. This CDR3 is built from 12 residues. V was pared by 4 bases and J by 5 bases, with 9 bases between. With respect to this clone: Its target is not known.

The sampling schedule covered blood at baseline, cycle 4 day 1, and cycle 7 day 1. This chain joins TRBV29-1 and TRBJ2-4, with a weak D call TRBD2 (7 bases). The origin of this receptor is an adult with an advanced solid tumor such as melanoma, head and neck, liver or kidney cancer. The sample in question was CD4+ or CD8+ T cells sorted from blood, obtained in a trial of the OX40 agonist ivuxolimab. The CDR3: CSVGGGQNIQYF. The DNA of the CDR3 is TGCAGCGTTGGCGGGGGCCAAAACATTCAGTACTTC.